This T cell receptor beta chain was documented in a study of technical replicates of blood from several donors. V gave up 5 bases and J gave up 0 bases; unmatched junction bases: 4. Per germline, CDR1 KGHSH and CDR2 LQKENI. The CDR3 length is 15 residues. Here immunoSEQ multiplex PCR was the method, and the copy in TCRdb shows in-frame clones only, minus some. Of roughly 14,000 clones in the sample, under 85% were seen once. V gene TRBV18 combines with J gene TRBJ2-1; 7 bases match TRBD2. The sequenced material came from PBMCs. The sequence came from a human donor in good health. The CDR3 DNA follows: TGTGCCAGCTCAACGAGCGGGAACTCCTACAATGAGCAGTTCTTC. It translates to CASSTSGNSYNEQFF.